These T cell receptor beta chains were read from a single sample in a study of cytomegalovirus exposure and HLA in healthy donors. TCRdb keeps only in-frame clones here, not all; method: immunoSEQ multiplex PCR. This repertoire shows tens of thousands of clones, roughly 90% found once; its top ten account for roughly 1%. Sequences were obtained from PBMCs. The receptors shown here come from a man younger than 35 in good health and CMV-seronegative. Each CDR3 is given with its conserved first and last residue. The D gene is left open where the match is weak. A clone size is listed for some rows: how often the clone was seen (once, few, many), or a class if it is expanded.

>.|.|TRBJ2-3|TRBV27
CASSLIVQSTDTQYF
TGTGCCAGCAGTTTAATAGTCCAATCCACAGATACGCAGTATTTT
>.|TRBD1|TRBJ2-7|TRBV28
CASSPGTGDYEQYF
TGTGCCAGCAGTCCCGGGACAGGGGACTACGAGCAGTACTTC
>.|.|TRBJ1-2|TRBV7-9
CASSLSGTGIYGYTF
TGTGCCAGCAGCTTATCGGGAACAGGGATCTATGGCTACACCTTC
>.|.|TRBJ1-1|TRBV1
CTSSPGSGTGGLRTEAFF
TGCACCAGCAGCCCAGGTTCCGGGACAGGGGGCTTGAGGACTGAAGCTTTCTTT
>.|TRBD1|TRBJ2-3|TRBV28
CASSFPSTGGGSTDTQYF
TGTGCCAGCAGTTTCCCTTCTACAGGGGGAGGAAGCACAGATACGCAGTATTTT
>few|.|TRBJ2-2|TRBV5-4
CASSPSLARGSTGELFF
TGTGCCAGCAGCCCTAGTTTAGCCAGGGGCTCCACCGGGGAGCTGTTTTTT
>.|.|TRBJ2-1|TRBV9
CASNGGKAYNEQFF
TGTGCCAGCAACGGAGGGAAAGCCTACAATGAGCAGTTCTTC
>.|.|TRBJ2-7|TRBV4-1
CASSSHGTATSEQYF
TGCGCCAGCAGCTCCCACGGCACAGCCACGAGCGAGCAGTACTTC
>.|.|TRBJ2-1|TRBV7-3
CASRQSPGLGSSYNEQFF
TGTGCCAGCAGGCAAAGTCCGGGACTCGGAAGCTCCTACAATGAGCAGTTCTTC
>once|.|TRBJ2-6|TRBV19
CASRIRRGDATFSGANVLTF
TGTGCCAGTAGGATCAGGCGCGGGGACGCTACGTTCTCTGGGGCCAACGTCCTGACTTTC
>medium-sized|TRBD1|TRBJ1-5|TRBV19
CASSGTGGNQPQHF
TGTGCCAGTAGTGGGACAGGGGGGAATCAGCCCCAGCATTTT
>.|TRBD2|TRBJ2-3|TRBV28
CASSSGTSVLDTQYF
TGTGCCAGCAGTAGCGGGACTAGTGTTTTGGATACGCAGTATTTT
>.|.|TRBJ1-2|TRBV7-9
CASSDPGQTRNYGYTF
TGTGCCAGCAGCGACCCCGGACAGACCCGAAACTATGGCTACACCTTC
>once|.|TRBJ2-3|TRBV14
CASSQAYTDTQYF
TGTGCCAGCAGCCAAGCCTACACAGATACGCAGTATTTT
>few|.|TRBJ1-1|TRBV28
CASSWEVGEAFF
TGTGCCAGCAGTTGGGAGGTCGGTGAAGCTTTCTTT
>once|.|TRBJ2-7|TRBV7-9
CASSFGDSYEQYF
TGTGCCAGCAGCTTTGGTGACAGCTACGAGCAGTACTTC
>.|TRBD1|TRBJ1-3|TRBV18
CASSQSWDRRYNTIYF
TGTGCCAGCTCACAGAGCTGGGACAGGCGGTACAACACCATATATTTT
>.|.|TRBJ2-1|TRBV6-5
CASSSSWAHNEQFF
TGTGCCAGCAGTTCCTCCTGGGCCCACAATGAGCAGTTCTTC
>.|TRBD1|TRBJ1-5|TRBV2
CASSDPGQVINQPQHF
TGTGCCAGCAGTGACCCTGGACAGGTAATCAATCAGCCCCAGCATTTT
>.|.|TRBJ1-3|TRBV5-1
CASSIHDGSSGNTIYF
TGCGCCAGCAGCATACACGACGGGAGCTCTGGAAACACCATATATTTT
>.|TRBD2|TRBJ2-1|TRBV28
CASSLSGRGAGNEQFF
TGTGCCAGCAGTTTAAGCGGGAGAGGGGCGGGGAATGAGCAGTTCTTC
>.|.|TRBJ2-7|TRBV28
CASSLTWEQYF
TGTGCCAGCAGTTTGACTTGGGAGCAGTACTTC
>.|.|TRBJ1-2|TRBV19
CASSNFGGGKDGYTF
TGTGCCAGTAGTAACTTCGGGGGGGGTAAGGATGGCTACACCTTC
>.|.|TRBJ2-3|TRBV19
CASSRGQGGFTQYF
TGTGCCAGTAGCCGTGGCCAGGGGGGATTTACGCAGTATTTT
>.|TRBD2|TRBJ2-1|TRBV7-9
CASSFTAGVSYNEQFF
TGTGCCAGCAGCTTCACAGCGGGAGTCTCCTACAATGAGCAGTTCTTC
>.|.|TRBJ2-3|TRBV7-9
CASSLGGSHTDTQYF
TGTGCCAGCAGCTTAGGCGGTAGCCACACAGATACGCAGTATTTT
>.|TRBD2|TRBJ2-2|TRBV2
CASRTSSTGELFF
TGTGCCAGCAGGACTAGCTCAACCGGGGAGCTGTTTTTT
>.|TRBD1|TRBJ2-2|TRBV27
CASSPNRGVVTGELFF
TGTGCCAGCAGTCCTAACAGGGGTGTGGTCACCGGGGAGCTGTTTTTT
>.|TRBD1|TRBJ2-7|TRBV5-8
CASSFPGGNRYEQYF
TGTGCCAGCAGCTTCCCAGGGGGCAATCGTTACGAGCAGTACTTC
>.|.|TRBJ2-3|TRBV5-1
CASSLLPSTDTQYF
TGCGCCAGCAGCCTGCTACCTAGCACAGATACGCAGTATTTT
>.|.|TRBJ2-5|TRBV4-3
CASSQDIQGSVETQYF
TGCGCCAGCAGCCAAGATATTCAGGGCTCGGTGGAGACCCAGTACTTC
>.|TRBD2|TRBJ2-2|TRBV14
CASSHLAEKTGELFF
TGTGCCAGCAGCCATCTAGCGGAAAAAACCGGGGAGCTGTTTTTT
>.|.|TRBJ1-1|TRBV15
CATSRDGATEAFF
TGTGCCACCAGCAGAGATGGGGCCACTGAAGCTTTCTTT
>.|TRBD2|TRBJ2-5|TRBV7-9
CASSAGLAGVEGETQYF
TGTGCCAGCAGCGCCGGACTAGCGGGAGTGGAGGGGGAGACCCAGTACTTC
>.|TRBD1|TRBJ2-1|TRBV6-5
CASRSGTGLYNEQFF
TGTGCCAGCAGGTCCGGGACAGGCCTATACAATGAGCAGTTCTTC
>.|TRBD2|TRBJ2-2|TRBV28
CASSLGLAGSGGELFF
TGTGCCAGCAGTCTGGGACTAGCGGGATCGGGCGGGGAGCTGTTTTTT
>.|.|TRBJ2-3|TRBV27
CASSFLAGTDTQYF
TGTGCCAGCAGTTTCCTGGCCGGCACAGATACGCAGTATTTT
>.|TRBD1|TRBJ2-7|TRBV28
CASSFSKGASYEQYF
TGTGCCAGCAGTTTCTCCAAGGGGGCCTCCTACGAGCAGTACTTC
>.|.|TRBJ2-1|TRBV13
CASSDGSYNEQFF
TGTGCCAGCAGCGACGGGAGTTACAATGAGCAGTTCTTC
>.|TRBD1|TRBJ1-4|TRBV6-1
CASRLGQGNEKLFF
TGTGCCAGCAGATTAGGACAGGGCAATGAAAAACTGTTTTTT
>.|.|TRBJ1-3|TRBV7-9
CASSKWTAGNTIYF
TGTGCCAGCAGCAAGTGGACAGCTGGAAACACCATATATTTT
>few|TRBD2|TRBJ2-3|TRBV2
CASSGLLAGVVDTQYF
TGTGCCAGCAGTGGGTTACTAGCGGGAGTGGTAGATACGCAGTATTTT